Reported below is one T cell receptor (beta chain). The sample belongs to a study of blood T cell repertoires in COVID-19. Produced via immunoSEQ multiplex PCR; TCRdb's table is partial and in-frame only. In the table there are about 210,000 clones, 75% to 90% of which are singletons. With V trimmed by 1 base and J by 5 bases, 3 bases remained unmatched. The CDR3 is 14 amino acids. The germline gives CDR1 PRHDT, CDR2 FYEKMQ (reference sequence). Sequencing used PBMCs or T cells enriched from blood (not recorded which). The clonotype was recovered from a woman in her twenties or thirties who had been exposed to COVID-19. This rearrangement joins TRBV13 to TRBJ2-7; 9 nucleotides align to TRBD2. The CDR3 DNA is TGTGCCAGCAGCTTAGAGCGGGGGGCCCACGAGCAGTACTTC. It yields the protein CASSLERGAHEQYF.